This T cell receptor beta chain was obtained from a study of blood T cells in healthy people across ages. A J-beta primer mix and a sample-barcoded 5' primer were used in a second PCR of roughly 7 to 12 cycles. Each CDR3 protein gets one entry after TCRdb re-called the 5' RACE reads with MiXCR. The sample has approximately 780,000 distinct CDR3 sequences; under 30% are singletons. Germline CDR1 and CDR2: MNHEY and SVGEGT. This CDR3 is 13 amino acids long. Total RNA, at least 5.5 micrograms per sample, came from PBMCs. In addition, the sample was reused for a study of T cells of mothers and their children. This second study notes: The TCR beta CDR3 read count exceeded 8 million for each mother and was 2.5 million to 3 million for each child. Mothers and children who were related shared slightly more overlap than unrelated pairs, but not significantly more.

Sequencing was done on a sample of blood. This TCR was recovered from a boy aged 5-17 years in good health. The rearrangement links TRBV6-2 or TRBV6-3 to TRBJ2-5; D may be TRBD1 (5 bases). The end of the DNA is better explained by TRBJ2-1, so the J call may be wrong. CDR3 DNA: TGTGCCAGCAGCCGAAGGCAGGGCAATGAGCAGTTCTTC. Translation: CASSRRQGNEQFF.